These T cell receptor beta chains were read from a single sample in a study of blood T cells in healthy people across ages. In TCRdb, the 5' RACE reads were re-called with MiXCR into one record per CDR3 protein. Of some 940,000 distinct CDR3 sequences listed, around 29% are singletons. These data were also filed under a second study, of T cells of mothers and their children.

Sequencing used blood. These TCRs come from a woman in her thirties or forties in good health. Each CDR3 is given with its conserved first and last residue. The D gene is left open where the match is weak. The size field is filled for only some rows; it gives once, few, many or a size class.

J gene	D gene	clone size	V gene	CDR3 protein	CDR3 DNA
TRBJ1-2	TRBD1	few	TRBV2	CASSVGRGDGYTF	TGTGCCAGCAGTGTAGGCAGGGGGGATGGCTACACCTTC
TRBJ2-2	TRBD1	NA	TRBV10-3	CAISELGTVNSGELFF	TGTGCCATCAGTGAGCTGGGGACAGTGAACTCCGGGGAGCTGTTTTTT
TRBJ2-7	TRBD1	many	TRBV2	CASSNGQAYEQYF	TGTGCCAGCAGCAACGGACAGGCCTACGAGCAGTACTTC
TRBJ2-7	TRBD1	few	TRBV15	CATSRDFGQGYEQYF	TGTGCCACCAGCAGAGACTTCGGACAGGGCTACGAGCAGTACTTC
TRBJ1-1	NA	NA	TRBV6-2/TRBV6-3	CASSYTGAALSTEAFF	TGTGCCAGCAGTTACACGGGGGCTGCGCTTTCCACTGAAGCTTTCTTT
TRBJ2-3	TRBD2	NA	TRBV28	CASIGWGGLGDTQYF	TGTGCCAGCATCGGATGGGGGGGACTGGGGGATACGCAGTATTTT
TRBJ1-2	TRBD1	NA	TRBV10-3	CAIRGLRDRGLYGYTF	TGTGCCATCAGGGGGCTCCGGGACAGGGGGCTCTATGGCTACACCTTC
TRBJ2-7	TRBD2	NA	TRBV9	CASSPRPGLAGLEQYF	TGTGCCAGCAGCCCACGACCGGGACTAGCGGGGCTCGAGCAGTACTTC
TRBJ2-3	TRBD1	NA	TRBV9	CASSLQGARDTQYF	TGTGCCAGCAGCCTGCAGGGGGCAAGAGATACGCAGTATTTT
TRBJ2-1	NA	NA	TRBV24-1	CATSDSAGNQPYSEQFF	TGTGCCACCAGTGATTCGGCCGGGAACCAGCCTTACAGTGAGCAGTTCTTC
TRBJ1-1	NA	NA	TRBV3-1	CASSHPFGANTEAFF	TGTGCCAGCAGCCACCCCTTCGGAGCGAACACTGAAGCTTTCTTT
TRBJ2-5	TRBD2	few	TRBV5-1	CASSDGTSGGAWETQYF	TGCGCCAGCAGCGACGGGACTAGCGGGGGGGCTTGGGAGACCCAGTACTTC
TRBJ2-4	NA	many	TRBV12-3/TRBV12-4	CASTTESRVSKNIQYF	TGTGCCAGCACCACTGAATCAAGGGTTTCCAAAAACATTCAGTACTTC
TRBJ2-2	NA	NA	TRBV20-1	CSSTPQTGRLNTGELFF	TGCAGTTCAACCCCCCAAACCGGACGGCTGAACACCGGGGAGCTGTTTTTT
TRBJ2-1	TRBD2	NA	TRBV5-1	CASSLDTGGWSYNEQFF	TGCGCCAGCAGCTTGGATACGGGGGGGTGGTCTTACAATGAGCAGTTCTTC
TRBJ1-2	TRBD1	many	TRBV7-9	CASSSGDRGQYGYTF	TGTGCCAGCAGCTCCGGGGACAGGGGCCAATATGGCTACACCTTC
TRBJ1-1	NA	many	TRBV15	CATSREVGRGGSEAFF	TGTGCCACCAGCAGAGAAGTCGGCAGGGGAGGGTCTGAAGCTTTCTTT
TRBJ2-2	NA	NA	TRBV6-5	CASSYRLDGGELFF	TGTGCCAGCAGTTACCGGCTAGATGGCGGGGAGCTGTTTTTT
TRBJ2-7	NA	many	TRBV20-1	CSHNKAARYEQYF	TGCAGTCACAATAAAGCGGCCCGCTACGAGCAGTACTTC
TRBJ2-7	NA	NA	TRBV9	CASSVDGDLVNEQYF	TGTGCCAGCAGCGTAGATGGGGACCTGGTAAACGAGCAGTACTTC
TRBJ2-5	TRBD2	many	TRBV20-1	CSAKGLAGAARVETQYF	TGCAGTGCCAAGGGACTAGCGGGGGCAGCGAGGGTGGAGACCCAGTACTTC
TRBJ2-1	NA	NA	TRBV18	CASSPVPGYNEQFF	TGTGCCAGCTCACCCGTCCCAGGTTACAATGAGCAGTTCTTC
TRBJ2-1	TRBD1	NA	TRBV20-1	CSARGLRGLAYEQFF	TGCAGTGCTAGAGGGCTCAGGGGGCTCGCCTACGAGCAGTTCTTC
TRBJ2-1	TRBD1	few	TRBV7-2	CASSLRRQGASGSYNEQFF	TGTGCCAGCAGCTTACGGAGACAGGGGGCTTCGGGCTCCTACAATGAGCAGTTCTTC
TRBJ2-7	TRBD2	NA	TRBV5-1	CASSLLAGGEYEQYF	TGCGCCAGCAGCTTATTAGCGGGGGGCGAGTACGAGCAGTACTTC
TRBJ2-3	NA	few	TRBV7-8	CASSLAGGWSSDTQYF	TGTGCCAGCAGCTTAGCGGGGGGATGGAGCTCAGATACGCAGTATTTT
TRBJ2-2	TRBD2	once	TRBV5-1	CASSLASSGKNTGELFF	TGCGCCAGCAGCTTGGCGTCTAGCGGGAAGAACACCGGGGAGCTGTTTTTT
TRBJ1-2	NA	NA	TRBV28	CASTETNGGDYGYTF	TGTGCCAGCACCGAAACGAACGGAGGGGACTATGGCTACACCTTC
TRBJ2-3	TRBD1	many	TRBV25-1	CASSDGQAYTDTQYF	TGTGCCAGCAGTGACGGACAGGCTTACACAGATACGCAGTATTTT
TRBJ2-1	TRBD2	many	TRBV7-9	CASSLAGDNEQFF	TGTGCCAGCAGTTTAGCGGGGGACAATGAGCAGTTCTTC
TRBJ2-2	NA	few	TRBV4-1	CASSQSGVTGTGELFF	TGCGCCAGCAGCCAGTCGGGGGTCACGGGGACCGGGGAGCTGTTTTTT
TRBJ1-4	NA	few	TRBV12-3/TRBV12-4	CASRSAPQGFDEKLFF	TGTGCCAGCAGGTCAGCCCCACAGGGCTTCGATGAAAAACTGTTTTTT
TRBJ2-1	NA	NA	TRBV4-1	CASSQVYPSYDEQFF	TGCGCCAGCAGCCAAGTGTATCCCTCCTACGATGAGCAGTTCTTC
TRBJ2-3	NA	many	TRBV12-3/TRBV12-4	CASTSTDTQYF	TGTGCCAGCACTAGCACAGATACGCAGTATTTT
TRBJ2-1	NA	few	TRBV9	CASSPSQAASYNEQFF	TGTGCCAGCAGCCCCAGCCAAGCGGCCTCCTACAATGAGCAGTTCTTC
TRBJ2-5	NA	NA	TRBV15	CATSRVGARYQETQYF	TGTGCCACCAGCAGAGTAGGGGCTCGGTACCAAGAGACCCAGTACTTC
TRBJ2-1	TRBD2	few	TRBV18	CASSPPSSGGANEQFF	TGTGCCAGCTCACCACCGTCTAGCGGGGGGGCCAATGAGCAGTTCTTC
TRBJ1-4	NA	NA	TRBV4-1	CASSQNPPESTAEKLFF	TGCGCCAGCAGCCAAAATCCCCCCGAGTCGACGGCGGAAAAACTGTTTTTT
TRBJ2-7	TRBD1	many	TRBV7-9	CASTTDRASMTYEQYF	TGTGCCAGCACCACCGACAGGGCCTCTATGACCTACGAGCAGTACTTC
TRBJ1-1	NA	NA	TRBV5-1	CASKPGGVGDEAFF	TGCGCCAGCAAACCTGGGGGAGTCGGGGATGAAGCTTTCTTT
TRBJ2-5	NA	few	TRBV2	CASRDGGSETQYF	TGTGCCAGCAGGGATGGGGGTTCAGAGACCCAGTACTTC
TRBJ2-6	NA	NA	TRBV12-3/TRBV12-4	CASSFQEQDVLTF	TGTGCCAGCAGTTTCCAGGAGCAGGACGTCCTGACTTTC
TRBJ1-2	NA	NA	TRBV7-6	CASSLAGGQGHGYTF	TGTGCCAGCAGCTTAGCGGGGGGCCAGGGCCATGGCTACACCTTC
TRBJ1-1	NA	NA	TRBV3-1	CASSQMGEEAFF	TGTGCCAGCAGCCAAATGGGGGAAGAAGCTTTCTTT
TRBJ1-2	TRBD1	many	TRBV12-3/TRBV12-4	CASSLPTGAVSHYTF	TGTGCCAGCAGTTTACCTACAGGGGCGGTGAGTCACTACACCTTC
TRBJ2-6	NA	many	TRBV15	CATSRDRVSSGANVLTF	TGTGCCACCAGCAGAGACAGGGTTTCCTCTGGGGCCAACGTCCTGACTTTC
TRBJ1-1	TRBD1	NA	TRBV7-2	CASSFTGGGNTEAFF	TGTGCCAGCAGCTTTACAGGGGGCGGGAACACTGAAGCTTTCTTT
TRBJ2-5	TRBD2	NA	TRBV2	CASRENGGAGTQYF	TGTGCCAGCAGGGAAAACGGGGGGGCAGGGACCCAGTACTTC
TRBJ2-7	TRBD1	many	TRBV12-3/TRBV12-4	CASSLDRGNEQYF	TGTGCCAGCAGTCTGGACAGGGGAAACGAGCAGTACTTC
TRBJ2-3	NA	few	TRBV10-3	CAISEGREGTDTQYF	TGTGCCATCAGTGAGGGGCGCGAAGGCACAGATACGCAGTATTTT
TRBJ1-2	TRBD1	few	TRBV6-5	CASSPNYRGRDYGYTF	TGTGCCAGCAGTCCCAATTACAGGGGGCGAGACTATGGCTACACCTTC
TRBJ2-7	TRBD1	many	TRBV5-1	CASSIGTGGYEQYF	TGCGCCAGCAGCATCGGGACAGGGGGGTACGAGCAGTACTTC
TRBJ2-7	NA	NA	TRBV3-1	CASSQGTLSNYEQYF	TGTGCCAGCAGCCAAGGGACACTATCAAACTACGAGCAGTACTTC
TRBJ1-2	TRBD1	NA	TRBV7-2	CASGLNSNRGSGYTF	TGTGCCAGCGGCTTAAATAGTAACAGGGGGAGCGGCTACACCTTC
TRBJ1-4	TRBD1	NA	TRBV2	CASSDPGGGTPEKLFF	TGTGCCAGCAGTGACCCGGGAGGGGGCACACCTGAAAAACTGTTTTTT
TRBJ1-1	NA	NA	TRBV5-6	CASSWTEVTEAFF	TGTGCCAGCAGCTGGACAGAGGTCACTGAAGCTTTCTTT
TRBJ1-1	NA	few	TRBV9	CASTRNRDLDTEAFF	TGTGCCAGCACCAGAAACAGGGATTTGGACACTGAAGCTTTCTTT
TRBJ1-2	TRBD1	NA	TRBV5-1	CASSLKPEDRAGGYTF	TGCGCCAGCAGCCTGAAACCCGAGGACAGGGCGGGTGGCTACACCTTC
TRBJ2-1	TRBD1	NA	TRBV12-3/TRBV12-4	CASSKTGGIYNEQFF	TGTGCCAGCAGTAAAACAGGGGGCATTTACAATGAGCAGTTCTTC